The 25 T cell receptor beta chains below all came from one sample that was sequenced in a study of cytomegalovirus exposure and HLA in healthy donors. Primers for the PCR totalled 60 Vbeta and 13 Jbeta. Assay used: immunoSEQ multiplex PCR; TCRdb lists only in-frame clones, some missing. The sample includes around 99,000 clones, 77% of them seen just once. The source material was PBMCs. The source of these receptors is a male donor in good health and CMV-seronegative.

The chain uses TRBV2 and TRBJ2-2; TRBD2 is a possible D gene (5 bases). V lost 10 bases to trimming and J lost 1 base, with 13 bases between them. The length of the CDR3 is 14 residues. Germline values: CDR1 SNHLY, CDR2 FYNNEI. The CDR3 loop reads CATRSGKNTGELFF. The CDR3 DNA reads as TGTGCCACCCGTTCCGGGAAGAACACCGGGGAGCTGTTTTTT.

This chain connects TRBV6-5 to TRBJ2-5, with D maybe TRBD1 (5 bases). V was cut by 2 bases and J by 5 bases, with 15 bases left in between. CDR1 is MNHEY, CDR2 SVGAGI, per germline. The CDR3 is 15 amino acids. CDR3: CASSYGPRVGETQYF. DNA of the CDR3: TGTGCCAGCAGTTACGGGCCCAGGGTGGGGGAGACCCAGTACTTC.

The chain recombines TRBV7-6 with TRBJ2-3; D is possibly TRBD2 (5 bases). Trimming shortened V by 4 bases and J by 3 bases, and 20 bases separated the two germline ends. The V gene's germline CDR1 is SGHVS and CDR2 FNYEAQ. There are 17 residues in the CDR3. The CDR3 DNA follows: TGTGCCAGCAGCTCCGCCTCGGGGATCACAGATACAGATACGCAGTATTTT. This sequence encodes CASSSASGITDTDTQYF.

This clone appeared a few times. The DNA of the CDR3 is TGTGCCAGCAGTGGGCCCCCCAATCAGCCCCAGCATTTT. It specifies CASSGPPNQPQHF. The chain links TRBV2 to TRBJ1-5, with D hard to call. V lost 4 bases and J 3 bases, leaving 7 bases between the germline ends. The CDR3 covers 13 residues. In germline, CDR1 is SNHLY, CDR2 FYNNEI.

V usage is TRBV7-9 and J usage is TRBJ2-1; 12 bases are shared with TRBD2. The CDR3 runs to 15 residues. Germline V gene sequence: CDR1 SEHNR, CDR2 FQNEAQ (reference sequence). Trimming cost V 6 bases and J 6 bases; bases outside gene matches: 6. The CDR3 region has the DNA TGTGCCAGCAGTTTCCTAGCGGGAGGGCGCAATGAGCAGTTCTTC. It encodes CASSFLAGGRNEQFF.

CDR3 DNA: TGTGCCAGCAGTTTTAGGATGGGTGACAGGGGGCAGGATGAGCAGTTCTTC. This translates into CASSFRMGDRGQDEQFF. This chain connects TRBV27 to TRBJ2-1; TRBD1 matches 10 bases. The CDR3 runs to 17 residues. V dropped 3 bases and J dropped 8; count of bases not matched to a gene: 13. In germline, CDR1 is MNHEY, CDR2 SMNVEV (reference sequence).

V usage is TRBV30 and J usage is TRBJ2-6; 7 bases align to TRBD1. Germline-derived CDR1 and CDR2 are GTSNPN and SVGIG (reference sequence). This CDR3 comprises 16 residues. The ends lost 8 bases at V and 0 bases at J; junction bases unmatched: 10. As DNA, the CDR3 is TGTGCCCTCGGCTCGGCAGGGGGCTCTGGGGCCAACGTCCTGACTTTC. This codes for CALGSAGGSGANVLTF.

In its sample, this clone was seen once. J is TRBJ2-3 and V is TRBV13, with 11 bases matching TRBD2. This CDR3 region has 16 residues. Per the germline V gene, CDR1 is PRHDT and CDR2 is FYEKMQ (reference sequence). The trim removed 6 bases at V and 2 bases at J, leaving 7 bases unmatched. CDR3 residues: CASSTGTSGFTDTQYF. For the CDR3, the DNA is TGTGCCAGCAGTACCGGGACTAGCGGCTTCACAGATACGCAGTATTTT. The complete variable domain, with remaining parts taken from reference TRBV13 and TRBJ2-3, reads AAGVIQSPRHLIKEKRETATLKCYPIPRHDTVYWYQQGPGQDPQFLISFYEKMQSDKGSIPDRFSAQQFSDYHSELNMSSLELGDSALYFCASSTGTSGFTDTQYFGPGTRLTVL.

V and J are TRBV28 and TRBJ1-4, with 7 nucleotides matching TRBD1. Trimming removed 3 bases from V and 7 bases from J; junction bases left unmatched: 5. CDR1 is MDHEN, CDR2 SYDVKM, per germline. This CDR3 has 14 residues. The CDR3 coding sequence is TGTGCCAGCAGTTTGAAGGGGGCCGGTGAAAAACTGTTTTTT. This encodes CASSLKGAGEKLFF.

This chain links TRBV9 with TRBJ2-3, with 7 bases that match TRBD2. CDR1 SGDLS and CDR2 YYNGEE come from the germline V gene. V shed 4 bases, J shed 0 bases, and the junction held 8 bases outside the gene matches. The CDR3 runs 16 residues. This chain's CDR3 is CASSPTSAISTDTQYF. Written as DNA, the CDR3 is TGTGCCAGCAGCCCAACTAGCGCAATAAGCACAGATACGCAGTATTTT.

This clone was recorded only once. The chain couples TRBV28 to TRBJ1-4; D perhaps matches TRBD1 (6 bases). The length of the CDR3 is 14 residues. Germline V gene sequence: CDR1 MDHEN, CDR2 SYDVKM. Between the trimmed V and J ends, which lost 2 bases and 8 bases, there was a span of 12 bases. CDR3 bases: TGTGCCAGCAGTTTAGCAGGGGAGGGAGAAAAACTGTTTTTT. Its protein is CASSLAGEGEKLFF.

V usage is TRBV28 and J usage is TRBJ1-2, with 9 nucleotides matching TRBD1. J lost 5 bases, V lost 6 bases, and 7 bases had no gene match. The CDR3 runs 14 residues. Germline V CDR1 and CDR2: MDHEN, SYDVKM. CDR3: CASSPGTGPYGYTF. In DNA, the CDR3 is TGTGCCAGCAGCCCCGGGACAGGGCCTTATGGCTACACCTTC.

V and J are TRBV19 and TRBJ2-1; the D is unclear. The V gene lost 6 bases and the J gene lost 4 bases, with 7 bases spanning the gap. The CDR3 is 12 amino acids. CDR1 LNHDA and CDR2 SQIVND come from the germline V gene (reference sequence). The CDR3, as DNA: TGTGCCAGTAGGGGCAGTTACAATGAGCAGTTCTTC. As protein: CASRGSYNEQFF. The full variable domain, completed using reference TRBV19 and TRBJ2-1, is DGGITQSPKYLFRKEGQNVTLSCEQNLNHDAMYWYRQDPGQGLRLIYYSQIVNDFQKGDIAEGYSVSREKKESFPLTVTSAQKNPTAFYLCASRGSYNEQFFGPGTRLTVL.

This chain uses TRBV6-1 with TRBJ1-1; D uncertain. The ends were cut back, 4 bases at V and 0 bases at J, with 9 bases in the middle. The germline gives CDR1 MNHNS, CDR2 SASEGT. The CDR3 has 14 residues. CDR3 nucleotide sequence: TGTGCCAGCAGTGTTACGAGGGTGAACACTGAAGCTTTCTTT. It codes for CASSVTRVNTEAFF.

This chain joins TRBV5-6 and TRBJ2-5; 7 bases fit TRBD2. TRBJ2-7 matches the DNA end more closely, so the J call is doubtful. The CDR3 spans 15 residues. In germline, CDR1 is SGHDT, CDR2 YYEEEE. The CDR3 loop reads CASSSSGTIYDEQYF. As DNA, the CDR3 is TGTGCCAGCAGCTCCTCCGGGACTATATACGACGAGCAGTACTTC.

V usage is TRBV6-1 and J usage is TRBJ2-1; 10 bases fit TRBD1. Per the germline V gene, CDR1 is MNHNS and CDR2 is SASEGT. The V gene end was trimmed by 6 bases and the J gene end by 9 bases; junction bases not matched to a gene: 8. CDR3 length equals 14 residues. CDR3 loop: CASSAGTGVSEQFF. The CDR3 DNA is TGTGCCAGCAGCGCCGGGACAGGGGTTAGTGAGCAGTTCTTC.

The gene calls are TRBV5-1 and TRBJ1-1; TRBD1 matches 10 bases. Germline CDR1 and CDR2: SGHRS and YFSETQ. V shed 2 bases and J 3 bases; nucleotides not matched to a gene: 7. The CDR3 is made up of 16 amino acids. The CDR3 coding sequence is TGCGCCAGCAGCTTACCCTCGACAGGGGGCGACACTGAAGCTTTCTTT. This sequence encodes CASSLPSTGGDTEAFF.

The chain has TRBV27 and TRBJ2-1; 9 bases line up with TRBD2. V lost 0 bases and J lost 1; bases outside the gene matches: 4. Germline CDR1 is MNHEY and CDR2 is SMNVEV (reference sequence). This CDR3 contains 17 residues. The CDR3 here is CASSLSGLAGSYNEQFF. In DNA, the CDR3 is TGTGCCAGCAGTTTATCGGGGCTAGCGGGGTCCTACAATGAGCAGTTCTTC.

The chain couples TRBV6-6 to TRBJ1-3, with D perhaps matching TRBD1 (5 bases). CDR1 is MNHNY, CDR2 SVGAGI, per germline (reference sequence). The V end lost 0 bases, the J end lost 0 bases, and 9 bases lay between the germline ends. The CDR3 is 16 amino acids. CDR3 coding DNA: TGTGCCAGCAGTTACTCACTCAGGGTCTCTGGAAACACCATATATTTT. Its translation: CASSYSLRVSGNTIYF.

The rearrangement links TRBV27 to TRBJ1-1; perhaps TRBD1 as D (6 bases). V was clipped by 4 bases and J by 6 bases, with 21 bases between them. This CDR3 spans 16 amino acids. Germline V gene sequence: CDR1 MNHEY, CDR2 SMNVEV (reference sequence). The CDR3 loop reads CASSSPGGPTWAEAFF. Here the CDR3 DNA reads TGTGCCAGCAGTTCGCCGGGGGGCCCAACTTGGGCTGAAGCTTTCTTT.

This clone ranks as medium-sized. The gene calls are TRBV28 and TRBJ1-4; D not certain. CDR3 length: 14 amino acids. V lost 8 bases and J 0 bases, leaving 10 bases between the germline ends. Germline V CDR1 and CDR2: MDHEN, SYDVKM. The CDR3 spells CASGEAATNEKLFF. Written as DNA, the CDR3 is TGTGCCAGCGGAGAGGCTGCAACTAATGAAAAACTGTTTTTT.

This clone was seen just once. The chain links TRBV2 to TRBJ1-2; perhaps TRBD1 as D (6 bases). The V and J ends lost 3 bases and 2 bases respectively, with 13 bases between them. Germline loops: CDR1 SNHLY, CDR2 FYNNEI. This CDR3 comprises 15 residues. In DNA, the CDR3 is TGTGCCAGCAGTGATAGGGACATCTCAAACTATGGCTACACCTTC. Translating it yields CASSDRDISNYGYTF.

This chain connects TRBV11-2 to TRBJ2-3; 10 nucleotides agree with TRBD1. This CDR3 region has 16 residues. J gave up 0 bases and V 6 bases, and 6 bases lay outside the gene matches. The germline V gene encodes CDR1 SGHAT and CDR2 FQNNGV. The CDR3 sequence: CASRHRDRGSTDTQYF. CDR3 DNA: TGTGCCAGCAGACACAGGGACAGGGGTAGCACAGATACGCAGTATTTT.

This clone was detected only once. The chain employs TRBV9 and TRBJ2-1, with TRBD2 matching 13 bases. The CDR3 consists of 15 residues. V was clipped by 0 bases and J by 7 bases; unmatched bases: 1. The germline V gene has CDR1 SGDLS and CDR2 YYNGEE. This CDR3 is CASSVATSGGNEQFF. The CDR3 DNA sequence: TGTGCCAGCAGCGTAGCGACTAGCGGGGGGAATGAGCAGTTCTTC.

This clone was observed once. V and J are TRBV2 and TRBJ2-7, with 7 bases that match TRBD1. From germline, CDR1 is SNHLY and CDR2 FYNNEI. V gave up 2 bases and J gave up 3 bases; unmatched junction bases: 4. The CDR3 has 14 residues. The CDR3 DNA sequence: TGTGCCAGCAGTGAAACGGGACAGATCTACGAGCAGTACTTC. Its translation: CASSETGQIYEQYF.